The 10 T cell receptor beta chains below were found in one sample sequenced in a study of shared clonotypes between healthy human individuals. The protocol was immunoSEQ multiplex PCR, while the TCRdb copy is restricted to in-frame clones and leaves out a portion. The repertoire holds about 660,000 clones, with over 65% as singletons. Sequencing was carried out using memory CD4+ T cells sorted from blood. Subset described: CD45RA-negative fraction. The source of these receptors is a woman under 40 in good health.

V and J are TRBV2 and TRBJ2-2; 7 bases align to TRBD1. The V gene end was trimmed by 5 bases and the J gene end by 5 bases; junction bases not matched to a gene: 8. The V gene's germline CDR1 is SNHLY and CDR2 FYNNEI. The CDR3 sequence is 15 residues long. In DNA, the CDR3 is TGTGCCAGCAGTCAGCAAGAACAGGGGACCGGGGAGCTGTTTTTT. Residues: CASSQQEQGTGELFF.

The gene calls are TRBV7-6 and TRBJ2-5, with a possible D match to TRBD2 (5 bases). This CDR3 comprises 17 residues. The V and J ends lost 1 base and 0 bases respectively, with 15 bases between them. Germline values: CDR1 SGHVS, CDR2 FNYEAQ. For the CDR3, the DNA is TGTGCCAGCAGCTTAGGGACGTTGCGGGCAAACCAAGAGACCCAGTACTTC. It translates to CASSLGTLRANQETQYF.

The chain joins TRBV28 to TRBJ2-2; 7 bases map to TRBD1. Trimming at V came to 6 bases and at J to 5 bases, leaving 9 bases not matched to a gene. Looked up from germline, CDR1 is MDHEN and CDR2 is SYDVKM. This CDR3 contains 15 residues. This chain's CDR3 is CASRQTGFRTGELFF. As DNA, the CDR3 is TGTGCCAGCAGGCAGACAGGGTTTCGTACCGGGGAGCTGTTTTTT.

V gene TRBV7-9 combines with J gene TRBJ2-7; D may correspond to TRBD1 or TRBD2 (6 bases each). Between the trimmed V and J ends, which lost 1 base and 6 bases, there was a span of 10 bases. The CDR3 sequence is 13 residues long. CDR1 and CDR2 (germline): SEHNR, FQNEAQ (reference sequence). The CDR3 nucleotides read TGTGCCAGCAGCTTAGAACAGGGAGGCGAGCAGTACTTC. As protein: CASSLEQGGEQYF.

The chain employs TRBV6-6 and TRBJ1-2; tentative D call: TRBD1 (6 bases). The germline V and J ends were trimmed by 1 base and 13 bases, with 13 bases remaining between them. This CDR3 comprises 12 residues. Looked up from germline, CDR1 is MNHNY and CDR2 is SVGAGI (reference sequence). The CDR3 loop is CASSYYGTRGTF. The CDR3 bases are TGTGCCAGCAGTTACTACGGGACAAGAGGCACCTTC.

This clone was counted only a few times. The rearrangement links TRBV7-7 to TRBJ1-2; TRBD1 is a possible D gene (5 bases). The V end was cut by 1 base, the J end by 4 bases, with 10 bases between. Germline CDR1 reads SSHAT; CDR2 reads FNYEAQ (reference sequence). The CDR3 runs 14 residues. The CDR3, as DNA: TGTGCCAGCAGCTTAGGTCAGGGTGCCTATGGCTACACCTTC. It encodes CASSLGQGAYGYTF.

The chain joins TRBV5-8 to TRBJ1-5; D not certain. Germline CDR1 is SGHTS and CDR2 is YDEGEE. V was clipped by 2 bases and J by 3 bases, with 12 bases between them. This CDR3 spans 15 amino acids. In nucleotides, the CDR3 is TGTGCCAGCAGCTTCGAGGGCGGCTTCAATCAGCCCCAGCATTTT. It yields the protein CASSFEGGFNQPQHF.

The chain is built from TRBV28 and TRBJ1-2, with 7 bases lining up with TRBD1. CDR1 is MDHEN and CDR2 is SYDVKM in the germline V gene. V lost 10 bases, J lost 0 bases, and 8 bases stayed unmatched. This CDR3 contains 14 residues. The CDR3 DNA reads TGTGCCACCGGAGGGACAGCCGCTAACTATGGCTACACCTTC. Translation gives CATGGTAANYGYTF.

This chain connects TRBV18 to TRBJ2-7; TRBD2 matches at 7 bases. There are 14 residues in the CDR3. V trimming: 1 base; J trimming: 6 bases; junction bases outside the gene matches: 6. CDR1 KGHSH and CDR2 LQKENI come from the germline V gene. The CDR3 protein is CASSPQRRESEQYF. The CDR3 region has the DNA TGTGCCAGCTCACCACAACGGCGGGAGTCCGAGCAGTACTTC.

This clone has only one observation. The genes are TRBV10-1 and TRBJ2-1; 8 bases line up with TRBD2. V was clipped by 4 bases and J by 3 bases; unmatched bases: 5. From germline, CDR1 is WNHNN and CDR2 SYGVQD (reference sequence). There are 15 residues in the CDR3. CDR3 nucleotides: TGCGCCAGCAGTGCCCAAGCGGGAGACTACAATGAGCAGTTCTTC. Protein: CASSAQAGDYNEQFF.